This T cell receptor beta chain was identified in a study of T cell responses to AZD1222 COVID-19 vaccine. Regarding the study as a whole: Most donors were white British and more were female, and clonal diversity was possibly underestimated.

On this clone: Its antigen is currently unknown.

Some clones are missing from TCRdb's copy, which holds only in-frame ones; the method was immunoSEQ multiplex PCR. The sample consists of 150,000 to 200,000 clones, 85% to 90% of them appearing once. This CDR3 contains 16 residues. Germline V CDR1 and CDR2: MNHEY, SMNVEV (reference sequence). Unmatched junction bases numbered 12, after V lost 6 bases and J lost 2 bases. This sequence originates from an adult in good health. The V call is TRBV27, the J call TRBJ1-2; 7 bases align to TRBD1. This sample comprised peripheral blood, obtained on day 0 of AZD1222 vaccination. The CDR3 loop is CASSPGSGTDNYGYTF. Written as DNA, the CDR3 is TGTGCCAGCAGCCCAGGGTCCGGGACAGACAACTATGGCTACACCTTC.